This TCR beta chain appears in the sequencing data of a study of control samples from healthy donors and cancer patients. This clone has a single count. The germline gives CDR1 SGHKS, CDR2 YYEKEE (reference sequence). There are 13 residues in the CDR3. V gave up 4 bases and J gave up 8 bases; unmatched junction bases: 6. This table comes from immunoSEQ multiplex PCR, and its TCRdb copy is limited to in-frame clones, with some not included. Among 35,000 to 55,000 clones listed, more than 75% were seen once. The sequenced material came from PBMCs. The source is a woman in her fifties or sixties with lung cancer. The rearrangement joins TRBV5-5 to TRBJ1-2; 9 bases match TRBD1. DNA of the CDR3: TGTGCCAGCAGCCCGGACAGGGGAACGGGCTACACCTTC. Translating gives CASSPDRGTGYTF.